The TCR beta chain described here comes from a study of read filtering for tumor transcriptome and immune sequencing. From roughly 400 ng of RNA, a library with molecular barcoded alpha/delta and beta/gamma adaptors was made. TCRdb passed the reads through MiXCR, listing each CDR3 protein once. The sample carries around 130,000 distinct CDR3 sequences, 10% to 15% recorded once. Study-level findings and limits: Single-read clonotypes: about 81.9% of IR-seq clonotypes (around 3.5% of reads), more than 70% of RNA-seq clonotypes (roughly 43% of reads). Compared with RNA-seq, IR-seq gave much higher clonotype depth and reliability.

A few counts support this clonotype. The antigen remains unidentified. This sequence may be a read error, since a much larger clone differs from it by one base. Looked up from germline, CDR1 is MGHRA and CDR2 is YSYEKL. CDR3 size: 15 residues. Trimming left V 3 bases short and J 3 bases short, with 11 bases between. The origin of this receptor is a donor aged 40 or over with multiple myeloma. This chain links TRBV4-1 with TRBJ2-2; possible D gene TRBD2, 5 bases. The sample comprised a population of CD138-negative cells sorted from bone marrow. The CDR3 loop is CASSHPGSHTGELFF. CDR3 bases: TGCGCCAGCAGCCATCCGGGGTCGCACACCGGGGAGCTGTTTTTT.